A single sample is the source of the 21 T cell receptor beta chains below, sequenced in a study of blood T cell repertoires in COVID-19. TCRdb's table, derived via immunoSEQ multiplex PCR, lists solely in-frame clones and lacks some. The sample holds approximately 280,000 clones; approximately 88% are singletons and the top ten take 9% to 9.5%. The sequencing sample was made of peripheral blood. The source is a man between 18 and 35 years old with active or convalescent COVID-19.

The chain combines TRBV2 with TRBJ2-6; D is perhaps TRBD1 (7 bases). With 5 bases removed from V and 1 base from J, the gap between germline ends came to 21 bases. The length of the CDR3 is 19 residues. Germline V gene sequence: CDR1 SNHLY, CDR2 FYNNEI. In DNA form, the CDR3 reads TGTGCCAGCAGTAACGACAGGGAGGTAGAACCTTCTGGGGCCAACGTCCTGACTTTC. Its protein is CASSNDREVEPSGANVLTF.

The CDR3, as DNA: TGTGCTAGTGGTTTGGTAGAAAGGGGACAGGGTCGTTGCAATCAGCCCCAGCATTTT. Protein sequence: CASGLVERGQGRCNQPQHF. The chain links TRBV12-5 to TRBJ1-5; 9 nucleotides agree with TRBD1. The V gene end was trimmed by 0 bases and the J gene end by 2 bases; junction bases not matched to a gene: 11. This CDR3 comprises 19 residues. Germline V gives CDR1 LGHNT, CDR2 FRNRAP.

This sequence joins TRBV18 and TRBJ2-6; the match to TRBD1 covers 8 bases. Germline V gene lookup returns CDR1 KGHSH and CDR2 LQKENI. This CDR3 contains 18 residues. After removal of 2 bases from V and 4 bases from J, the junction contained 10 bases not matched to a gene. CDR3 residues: CASSPLDRGFLGANVLTF. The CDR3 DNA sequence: TGTGCCAGCTCACCATTAGACAGGGGCTTTTTGGGGGCCAACGTCCTGACTTTC.

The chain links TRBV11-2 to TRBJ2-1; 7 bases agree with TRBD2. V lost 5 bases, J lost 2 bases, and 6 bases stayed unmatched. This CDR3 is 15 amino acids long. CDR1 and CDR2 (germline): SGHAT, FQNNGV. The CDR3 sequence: CASSTQRGAYNEQFF. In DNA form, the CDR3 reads TGTGCCAGCAGCACCCAGCGGGGAGCCTACAATGAGCAGTTCTTC.

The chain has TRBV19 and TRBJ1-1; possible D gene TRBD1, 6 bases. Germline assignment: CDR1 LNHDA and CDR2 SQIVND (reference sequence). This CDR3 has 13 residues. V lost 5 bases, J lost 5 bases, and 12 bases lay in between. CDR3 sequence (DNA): TGTGCCAGTAGTGCCAGGGGCGAGACTGAAGCTTTCTTT. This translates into CASSARGETEAFF.

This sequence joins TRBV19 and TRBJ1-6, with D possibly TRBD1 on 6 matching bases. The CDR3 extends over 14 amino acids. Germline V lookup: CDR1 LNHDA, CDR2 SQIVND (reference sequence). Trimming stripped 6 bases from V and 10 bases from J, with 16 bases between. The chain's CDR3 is CASRLQGLRSPLHF. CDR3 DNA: TGTGCCAGTAGACTACAGGGATTAAGGTCACCCCTCCACTTT.

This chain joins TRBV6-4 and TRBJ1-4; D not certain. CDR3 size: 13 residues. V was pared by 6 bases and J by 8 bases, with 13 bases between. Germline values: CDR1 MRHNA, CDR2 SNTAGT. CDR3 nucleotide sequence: TGTGCCAGCAGCATTGAGGGCGGAGAAAAACTGTTTTTT. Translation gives CASSIEGGEKLFF.

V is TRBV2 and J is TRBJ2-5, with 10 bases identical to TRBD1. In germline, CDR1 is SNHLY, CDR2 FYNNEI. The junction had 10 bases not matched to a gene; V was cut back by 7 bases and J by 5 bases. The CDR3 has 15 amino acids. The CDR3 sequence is CASKATGGHGETQYF. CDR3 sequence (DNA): TGTGCCAGCAAAGCGACAGGGGGCCATGGGGAGACCCAGTACTTC.

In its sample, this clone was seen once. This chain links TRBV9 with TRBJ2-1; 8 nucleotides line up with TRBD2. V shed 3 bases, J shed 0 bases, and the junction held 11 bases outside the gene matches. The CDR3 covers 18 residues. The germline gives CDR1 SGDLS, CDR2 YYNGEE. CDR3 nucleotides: TGTGCCAGCAGCGCCCCTAGGAGTAGCGGGGACTCCTACAATGAGCAGTTCTTC. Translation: CASSAPRSSGDSYNEQFF.

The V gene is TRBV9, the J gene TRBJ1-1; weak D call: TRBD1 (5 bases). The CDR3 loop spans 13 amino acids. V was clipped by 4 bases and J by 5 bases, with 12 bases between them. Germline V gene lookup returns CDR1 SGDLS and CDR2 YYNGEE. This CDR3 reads CASSPHRGTEAFF. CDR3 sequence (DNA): TGTGCCAGCAGCCCTCATCGGGGGACTGAAGCTTTCTTT. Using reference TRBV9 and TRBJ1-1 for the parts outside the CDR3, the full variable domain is DSGVTQTPKHLITATGQRVTLRCSPRSGDLSVYWYQQSLDQGLQFLIQYYNGEERAKGNILERFSAQQFPDLHSELNLSSLELGDSALYFCASSPHRGTEAFFGQGTRLTVV.

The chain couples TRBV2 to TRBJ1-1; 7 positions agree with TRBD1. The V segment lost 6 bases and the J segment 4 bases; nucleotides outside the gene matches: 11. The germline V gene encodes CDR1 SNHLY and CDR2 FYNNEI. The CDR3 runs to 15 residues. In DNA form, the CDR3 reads TGTGCCAGCAGCGCCCTACGACAGGGCTTCACTGAAGCTTTCTTT. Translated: CASSALRQGFTEAFF.

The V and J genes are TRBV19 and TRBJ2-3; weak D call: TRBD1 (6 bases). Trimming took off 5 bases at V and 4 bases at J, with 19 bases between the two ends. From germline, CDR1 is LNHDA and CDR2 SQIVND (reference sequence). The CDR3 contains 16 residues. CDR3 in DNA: TGTGCCAGTAGTCCGTGGGTCTCTGAGGGGGCAGATACGCAGTATTTT. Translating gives CASSPWVSEGADTQYF.

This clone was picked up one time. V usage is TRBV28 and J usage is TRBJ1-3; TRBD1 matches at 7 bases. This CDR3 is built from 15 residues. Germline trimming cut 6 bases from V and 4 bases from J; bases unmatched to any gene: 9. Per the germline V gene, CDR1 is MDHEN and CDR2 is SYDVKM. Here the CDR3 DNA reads TGTGCCAGCAGCTTTAGTGGGACAGTGGGAAACACCATATATTTT. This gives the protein CASSFSGTVGNTIYF.

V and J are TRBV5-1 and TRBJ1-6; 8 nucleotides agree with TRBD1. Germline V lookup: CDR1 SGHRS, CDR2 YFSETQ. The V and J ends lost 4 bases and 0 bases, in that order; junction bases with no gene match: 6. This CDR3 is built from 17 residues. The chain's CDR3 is CASSRRQGSSYNSPLHF. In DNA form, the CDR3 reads TGCGCCAGCAGCCGACGACAGGGGAGCTCCTATAATTCACCCCTCCACTTT.

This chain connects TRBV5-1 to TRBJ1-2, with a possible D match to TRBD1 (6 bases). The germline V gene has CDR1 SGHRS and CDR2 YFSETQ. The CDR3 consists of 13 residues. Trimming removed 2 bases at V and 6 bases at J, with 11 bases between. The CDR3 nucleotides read TGCGCCAGCAGCTTTACAGGGCGGGATGGCTACACCTTC. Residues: CASSFTGRDGYTF.

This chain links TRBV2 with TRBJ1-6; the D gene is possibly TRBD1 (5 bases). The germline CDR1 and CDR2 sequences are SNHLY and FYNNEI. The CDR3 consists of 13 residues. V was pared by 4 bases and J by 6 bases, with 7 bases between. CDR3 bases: TGTGCCAGCAGTGCTCAGGGTAATTCACCCCTCCACTTT. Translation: CASSAQGNSPLHF.

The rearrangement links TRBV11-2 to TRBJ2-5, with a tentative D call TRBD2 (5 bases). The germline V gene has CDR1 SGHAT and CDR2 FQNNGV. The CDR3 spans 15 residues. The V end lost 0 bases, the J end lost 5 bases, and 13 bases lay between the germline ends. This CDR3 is CASSLDQTGGETQYF. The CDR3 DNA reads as TGTGCCAGCAGCTTAGACCAGACCGGCGGGGAGACCCAGTACTTC.

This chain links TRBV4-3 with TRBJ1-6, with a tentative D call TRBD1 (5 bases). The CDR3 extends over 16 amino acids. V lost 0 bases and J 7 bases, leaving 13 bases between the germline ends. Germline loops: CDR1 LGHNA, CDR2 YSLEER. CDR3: CASSQDESGRNSPLHF. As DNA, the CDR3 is TGCGCCAGCAGCCAAGATGAGTCAGGGAGGAATTCACCCCTCCACTTT.

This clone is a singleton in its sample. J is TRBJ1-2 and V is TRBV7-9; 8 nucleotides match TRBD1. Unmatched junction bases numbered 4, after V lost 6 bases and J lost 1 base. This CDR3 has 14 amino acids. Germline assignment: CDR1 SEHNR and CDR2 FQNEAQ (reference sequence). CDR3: CASRETGDNYGYTF. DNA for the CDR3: TGTGCCAGCAGGGAGACAGGGGATAACTATGGCTACACCTTC.

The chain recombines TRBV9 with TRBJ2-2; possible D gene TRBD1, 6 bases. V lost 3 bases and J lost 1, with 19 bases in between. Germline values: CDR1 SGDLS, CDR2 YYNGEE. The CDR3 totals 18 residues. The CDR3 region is CASSGLLHRGGNTGELFF. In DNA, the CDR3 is TGTGCCAGCAGCGGCCTACTTCACCGAGGGGGGAACACCGGGGAGCTGTTTTTT.

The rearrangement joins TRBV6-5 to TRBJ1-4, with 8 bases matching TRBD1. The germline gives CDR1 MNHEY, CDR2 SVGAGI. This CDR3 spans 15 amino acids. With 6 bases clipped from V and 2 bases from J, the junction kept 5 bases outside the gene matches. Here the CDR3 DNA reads TGTGCCAGCAGCCGAACAGGGGGTACTAATGAAAAACTGTTTTTT. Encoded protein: CASSRTGGTNEKLFF.